The 32 T cell receptor beta chains below were found in one sample sequenced in a study of T cell responses to AZD1222 COVID-19 vaccine. The repertoire was sequenced with immunoSEQ multiplex PCR; TCRdb's copy has only in-frame clones and lacks some. Its clone listing holds about 140,000 clones. Input material: peripheral blood. The receptors here all came from an adult in good health.

The V call is TRBV10-3, the J call TRBJ2-3; D may be TRBD2 (5 bases). The V gene lost 3 bases and the J gene lost 2 bases, with 12 bases spanning the gap. Germline lookup yields CDR1 ENHRY and CDR2 SYGVKD. CDR3 length: 15 residues. The CDR3: CAISDPGFYTDTQYF. The CDR3 DNA follows: TGTGCCATCAGTGACCCGGGATTCTACACAGATACGCAGTATTTT.

The CDR3 DNA follows: TGCGCCAGCAGTCAGGGGGCCGGTTCACCCCTCCACTTT. Translated: CASSQGAGSPLHF. The chain combines TRBV10-1 with TRBJ1-6; 8 bases are a match to TRBD1. There are 13 residues in the CDR3. V dropped 5 bases and J dropped 9; count of bases not matched to a gene: 3. Germline V gene lookup returns CDR1 WNHNN and CDR2 SYGVQD (reference sequence).

The chain carries TRBV5-6 and TRBJ1-4; 10 bases align to TRBD1. Trimming took 4 bases from V and 7 from J; bases not matched to a gene: 7. The CDR3 runs to 15 residues. Germline V lookup: CDR1 SGHDT, CDR2 YYEEEE. The DNA for the CDR3 is TGTGCCAGCAGCCGCTGGGGGGACAGGGGTGAAAAACTGTTTTTT. Its translation: CASSRWGDRGEKLFF.

This chain uses TRBV6-2 or TRBV6-3 with TRBJ2-7, with 9 bases identical to TRBD2. Germline V gene lookup returns CDR1 MNHEY and CDR2 SVGEGT. V lost 0 bases to trimming and J lost 6 bases; unmatched junction nucleotides: 9. This CDR3 has 16 residues. This chain's CDR3 is CASSYSLRTSVLEQYF. The CDR3 DNA reads as TGTGCCAGCAGTTACTCTCTCCGGACTAGCGTTCTCGAGCAGTACTTC.

The rearrangement joins TRBV5-6 to TRBJ1-6; D gene unclear. Trimming took off 0 bases at V and 4 bases at J, with 5 bases between the two ends. CDR3 length equals 14 residues. Looked up from germline, CDR1 is SGHDT and CDR2 is YYEEEE. Here the CDR3 reads CASSLEAYNSPLHF. CDR3 nucleotide sequence: TGTGCCAGCAGCTTGGAGGCTTATAATTCACCCCTCCACTTT.

In regard to this clone: Other DNA sequences in this sample translate to the same CDR3. The chain is built from TRBV19 and TRBJ1-1, with no clear D. The CDR3 is made up of 14 amino acids. Trimming took off 3 bases at V and 1 base at J, with 9 bases between the two ends. CDR1 is LNHDA, CDR2 SQIVND, per germline (reference sequence). CDR3 nucleotides: TGTGCCAGTAGTATTGCGGGCCCGAACACTGAAGCTTTCTTT. It encodes CASSIAGPNTEAFF.

The chain joins TRBV5-1 to TRBJ1-6; D call uncertain. Between the trimmed V and J ends, which lost 4 bases and 9 bases, there was a span of 23 bases. The germline V gene has CDR1 SGHRS and CDR2 YFSETQ. The CDR3 runs 17 residues. CDR3 loop: CASSPTWDSRAPSPLHF. CDR3 bases: TGCGCCAGCAGCCCCACGTGGGATTCAAGGGCCCCTTCACCCCTCCACTTT.

Written as DNA, the CDR3 is TGTGCCAGTAGTATGGGCGGGGGCGGTGTCGGGGAGCTGTTTTTT. This codes for CASSMGGGGVGELFF. The gene calls are TRBV19 and TRBJ2-2, with D possibly TRBD2 on 7 matching bases. This CDR3 has 15 amino acids. The germline V gene encodes CDR1 LNHDA and CDR2 SQIVND (reference sequence). With 3 bases removed from V and 7 bases from J, the gap between germline ends came to 15 bases.

The rearrangement joins TRBV27 to TRBJ1-5; 7 bases map to TRBD1. The V gene end was trimmed by 6 bases and the J gene end by 3 bases; junction bases not matched to a gene: 11. CDR1 and CDR2 from the germline V gene are MNHEY and SMNVEV (reference sequence). The length of the CDR3 is 16 residues. CDR3 residues: CASRGTAQGVNQPQHF. CDR3 coding DNA: TGTGCCAGCAGGGGGACAGCCCAGGGGGTCAATCAGCCCCAGCATTTT.

The chain has TRBV29-1 and TRBJ2-3, with D perhaps TRBD1 (5 bases). Germline loops: CDR1 SQVTM, CDR2 ANQGSEA. The germline V and J ends were trimmed by 4 bases and 0 bases, with 14 bases remaining between them. CDR3 length: 15 residues. CDR3 protein: CSVALQGRSTDTQYF. In DNA, the CDR3 is TGCAGCGTTGCTCTCCAGGGCCGAAGCACAGATACGCAGTATTTT.

This sequence joins TRBV4-1 and TRBJ1-1; D is unclear. From germline, CDR1 is MGHRA and CDR2 YSYEKL. This CDR3 spans 15 amino acids. Between the trimmed V and J ends, which lost 1 base and 0 bases, there was a span of 9 bases. CDR3 bases: TGCGCCAGCAGCCAAGGGTGGGAAATGAACACTGAAGCTTTCTTT. Amino acid sequence: CASSQGWEMNTEAFF.

The rearrangement joins TRBV28 to TRBJ2-3; 10 nucleotides match TRBD1. Germline V CDR1 and CDR2: MDHEN, SYDVKM. The CDR3 runs to 16 residues. With V trimmed by 5 bases and J by 4 bases, 9 bases remained unmatched. The CDR3 DNA reads TGTGCCAGCAGTCCCTCGACAGGGGGCGGCTCAGATACGCAGTATTTT. Its translation is CASSPSTGGGSDTQYF.

The CDR3 sequence is CASSRSGTGRLSSYNSPLHF. The CDR3 DNA reads TGTGCCAGCAGCCGCTCGGGGACAGGGAGATTGAGCTCCTATAATTCACCCCTCCACTTT. The chain recombines TRBV6-6 with TRBJ1-6; 9 positions agree with TRBD1. The V and J ends lost 6 bases and 0 bases, in that order; junction bases with no gene match: 15. Germline lookup yields CDR1 MNHNY and CDR2 SVGAGI (reference sequence). This CDR3 is 20 amino acids long.

The CDR3 here is CARSPRLSWDTEAFF. CDR3 bases: TGTGCCAGAAGCCCCAGGTTGTCCTGGGACACTGAAGCTTTCTTT. The rearrangement joins TRBV5-3 to TRBJ1-1; no reliable D call. TRBV5-3 is an ORF, and what it does is uncertain. This CDR3 contains 15 residues. Trimming cost V 4 bases and J 3 bases, with 16 bases left between them.

The chain carries TRBV6-5 and TRBJ1-1, with D hard to call. V was shortened by 5 bases and J by 4 bases, with 11 bases between the two germline ends. This CDR3 has 13 amino acids. Germline values: CDR1 MNHEY, CDR2 SVGAGI. CDR3 coding DNA: TGTGCCAGCAGTCCCCCCCGGGTCACTGAAGCTTTCTTT. It codes for CASSPPRVTEAFF.

The chain links TRBV3-1 (or the pseudogene TRBV3-2) to TRBJ1-2; D gene uncertain. This CDR3 contains 12 residues. The V gene lost 7 bases and the J gene lost 6 bases, with 12 bases spanning the gap. Germline loops: CDR1 LGHDT, CDR2 YNNKEL (reference sequence). The CDR3 DNA follows: TGTGCCAGCACAAATGGCCGCGATGGCTACACCTTC. Translated, it gives CASTNGRDGYTF.

As DNA, the CDR3 is TGTGCCAGTAGTAGAGGACAGGGTGCAGTCACTGAAGCTTTCTTT. Translating gives CASSRGQGAVTEAFF. This chain links TRBV19 with TRBJ1-1, with TRBD1 identical over 8 bases. Germline V gene sequence: CDR1 LNHDA, CDR2 SQIVND (reference sequence). The CDR3 covers 15 residues. J gave up 4 bases and V 4 bases, and 8 bases lay outside the gene matches.

Considering frequency, this clone is large. The CDR3, as DNA: TGCGCCAGCAGCTTGGGGTTCAACCAAGAGACCCAGTACTTC. Amino acid sequence: CASSLGFNQETQYF. This chain connects TRBV5-1 to TRBJ2-5; D gene unclear. This CDR3 spans 14 amino acids. V lost 0 bases, J lost 0 bases, and 6 bases lay in between. The V gene's germline CDR1 is SGHRS and CDR2 YFSETQ.

V is TRBV19 and J is TRBJ2-3; D call uncertain. V lost 1 base and J 0 bases, leaving 8 bases between the germline ends. CDR3 size: 15 residues. Germline V gene data show CDR1 as LNHDA and CDR2 as SQIVND (reference sequence). The CDR3 DNA is TGTGCCAGTAGTATAGTCGGCGGTAGCACAGATACGCAGTATTTT. It translates to CASSIVGGSTDTQYF.

CDR3 region: CASELRQGNTIYF. Written as DNA, the CDR3 is TGTGCCAGCGAACTCCGACAGGGCAACACCATATATTTT. The chain has TRBV11-3 and TRBJ1-3, with 7 nucleotides matching TRBD1. Germline CDR1 and CDR2: SGHNT and YENEEA. Germline trimming cut 8 bases from V and 7 bases from J; bases unmatched to any gene: 8. The CDR3 has 13 residues.

CDR3 nucleotides: TGTGCCAGCAGCCAAACAGGGTCCGACGCTGCGAAACTGTTTTTT. It is translated as CASSQTGSDAAKLFF. The chain couples TRBV7-9 to TRBJ1-4; maybe TRBD1 (6 bases). The CDR3 sequence is 15 residues long. Trimming cost V 5 bases and J 11 bases, with 21 bases left between them. CDR1 and CDR2 (germline): SEHNR, FQNEAQ (reference sequence).

The chain combines TRBV18 with TRBJ2-3; perhaps TRBD2 as D (6 bases). The CDR3 sequence is 15 residues long. Germline V CDR1 and CDR2: KGHSH, LQKENI. V was cut by 6 bases and J by 4 bases, with 17 bases left in between. CDR3 sequence: CASSPGLGQPDTQYF. CDR3 nucleotides: TGTGCCAGCTCCCCGGGACTGGGTCAGCCAGATACGCAGTATTTT.

CDR3 sequence reads: CASSPRTGGGYGYTF. The CDR3, as DNA: TGTGCCAGCAGCCCGCGGACAGGGGGTGGCTATGGCTACACCTTC. The chain carries TRBV7-2 and TRBJ1-2, with 10 nucleotides matching TRBD1. The CDR3 consists of 15 residues. The germline V gene encodes CDR1 SGHTA and CDR2 FQGNSA. Germline trimming cut 5 bases from V and 4 bases from J; bases unmatched to any gene: 7.

V and J are TRBV2 and TRBJ2-7, with D unclear. Germline CDR1 is SNHLY and CDR2 is FYNNEI. Trimming removed 10 bases at V and 0 bases at J, with 16 bases between. CDR3 length: 14 residues. In DNA, the CDR3 is TGTGCCACCCAACCCCGGGCTAACTCCTACGAGCAGTACTTC. Encoded protein: CATQPRANSYEQYF.

The gene calls are TRBV4-1 and TRBJ1-2; D ambiguous. The ends were cut back, 1 base at V and 4 bases at J, with 7 bases in the middle. Germline V gene lookup returns CDR1 MGHRA and CDR2 YSYEKL. This CDR3 region has 13 residues. The CDR3 region is CASSQVGVYGYTF. In DNA, the CDR3 is TGCGCCAGCAGCCAAGTCGGAGTCTATGGCTACACCTTC.

The V call is TRBV4-2, the J call TRBJ1-2; perhaps TRBD1 as D (6 bases). The CDR3 sequence is 14 residues long. V lost 0 bases and J 3 bases, leaving 8 bases between the germline ends. From germline, CDR1 is LGHNA and CDR2 YNFKEQ. CDR3 loop: CASSQEGGDYGYTF. Written as DNA, the CDR3 is TGTGCCAGCAGCCAAGAAGGGGGGGACTATGGCTACACCTTC.

The V and J genes are TRBV7-9 and TRBJ2-3; D perhaps matches TRBD1 (5 bases). Per germline, CDR1 SEHNR and CDR2 FQNEAQ (reference sequence). V lost 10 bases and J 2 bases, leaving 13 bases between the germline ends. This CDR3 region has 13 residues. In nucleotides, the CDR3 is TGTGCCACACAGGACGGGCCCACAGATACGCAGTATTTT. Its protein product is CATQDGPTDTQYF.

The V and J genes are TRBV5-1 and TRBJ1-4; 9 nucleotides align to TRBD1. This CDR3 spans 15 amino acids. Per germline, CDR1 SGHRS and CDR2 YFSETQ. V gave up 4 bases and J gave up 8 bases; unmatched junction bases: 9. CDR3 coding DNA: TGCGCCAGCAGCATAAACCGGGACAGGGCCGAAAAACTGTTTTTT. It yields the protein CASSINRDRAEKLFF. Complete variable domain (other parts from reference TRBV5-1 and TRBJ1-4): KAGVTQTPRYLIKTRGQQVTLSCSPISGHRSVSWYQQTPGQGLQFLFEYFSETQRNKGNFPGRFSGRQFSNSRSEMNVSTLELGDSALYLCASSINRDRAEKLFFGSGTQLSVL.

This chain uses TRBV4-2 with TRBJ1-6; D is perhaps TRBD1 (5 bases). The CDR3 spans 16 residues. Germline lookup yields CDR1 LGHNA and CDR2 YNFKEQ. The V gene lost 1 base and the J gene lost 7 bases, with 14 bases spanning the gap. The CDR3 coding sequence is TGTGCCAGCAGCCAAGTCTCAGGGAGCCTCAATTCACCCCTCCACTTT. Residues: CASSQVSGSLNSPLHF.

The gene calls are TRBV29-1 and TRBJ2-5, with D perhaps assigned TRBD1 or TRBD2 (5 bases each). The V gene lost 4 bases and the J gene lost 7 bases, with 13 bases spanning the gap. The CDR3 totals 12 residues. The germline gives CDR1 SQVTM, CDR2 ANQGSEA. CDR3 in amino acids: CSVVGTYPTQYF. CDR3 in DNA: TGCAGCGTTGTAGGGACGTACCCGACCCAGTACTTC.

The chain joins TRBV27 to TRBJ1-1; 8 positions agree with TRBD1. The CDR3 length is 14 residues. Losses at the gene ends were 5 bases for V and 2 bases for J; bases not matched to a gene: 4. Germline values: CDR1 MNHEY, CDR2 SMNVEV (reference sequence). CDR3 DNA sequence: TGTGCCAGCAGTCACGGACAGGGTAACACTGAAGCTTTCTTT. Amino acids: CASSHGQGNTEAFF.

The chain couples TRBV12-3 or TRBV12-4 to TRBJ1-6, with a possible D match to TRBD1 (5 bases). V lost 8 bases to trimming and J lost 9 bases, with 14 bases between them. The CDR3 spans 13 residues. In DNA, the CDR3 is TGTGCCAGCCGCCGGGGGGAGAGTTCACCCCTCCACTTT. It is translated as CASRRGESSPLHF.